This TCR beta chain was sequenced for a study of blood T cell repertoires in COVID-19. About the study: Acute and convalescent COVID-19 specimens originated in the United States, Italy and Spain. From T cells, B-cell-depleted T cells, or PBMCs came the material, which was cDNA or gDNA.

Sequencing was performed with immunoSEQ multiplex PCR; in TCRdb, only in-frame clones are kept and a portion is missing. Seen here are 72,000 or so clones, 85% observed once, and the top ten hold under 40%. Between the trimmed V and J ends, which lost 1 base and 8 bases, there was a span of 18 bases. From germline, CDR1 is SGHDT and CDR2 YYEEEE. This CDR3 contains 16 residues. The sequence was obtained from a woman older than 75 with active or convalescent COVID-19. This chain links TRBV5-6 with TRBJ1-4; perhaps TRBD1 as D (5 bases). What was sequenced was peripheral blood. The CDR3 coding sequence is TGTGCCAGCAGCTTGCCTGGGGCCGGTCATGGGGAAAAACTGTTTTTT. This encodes CASSLPGAGHGEKLFF.